Listed below are T cell receptor beta chains from one sample, sequenced in a study of blood T cells in healthy people across ages. MiXCR, run by TCRdb on the 5' RACE reads, gives a single entry per CDR3 protein. This table holds about 970,000 distinct CDR3 sequences, about 51% found once. Material for sequencing was blood. These receptors came from a woman aged 60-75 years in good health. Both conserved end residues are part of each CDR3. The order of the fields is V gene, CDR3 length, J gene, CDR3 protein.

v_gene: TRBV6-5; len: 15; j_gene: TRBJ1-5; CDR3aa: CASSITGTENQPQHF
v_gene: TRBV20-1; len: 14; j_gene: TRBJ2-3; CDR3aa: CSAPLADYTDTQYF
v_gene: TRBV4-1; len: 16; j_gene: TRBJ2-7; CDR3aa: CASSQEPVSGAYEQNF
v_gene: TRBV12-3/TRBV12-4; len: 12; j_gene: TRBJ2-1; CDR3aa: CASILVRSEQFF
v_gene: TRBV28; len: 14; j_gene: .; CDR3aa: CASSLTGTGVEQYF
v_gene: TRBV7-9; len: 16; j_gene: TRBJ2-6; CDR3aa: CASSFPVPTGANVLTF
v_gene: TRBV6-6; len: 15; j_gene: TRBJ2-1; CDR3aa: CASSNTRTSHNEQFF
v_gene: TRBV11-2; len: 14; j_gene: TRBJ1-3; CDR3aa: CASSLDRGGNTIYF
v_gene: TRBV14; len: 13; j_gene: TRBJ2-7; CDR3aa: CASSQGARNEQYF
v_gene: TRBV27; len: 13; j_gene: TRBJ2-1; CDR3aa: CASSPNPLAEQFF